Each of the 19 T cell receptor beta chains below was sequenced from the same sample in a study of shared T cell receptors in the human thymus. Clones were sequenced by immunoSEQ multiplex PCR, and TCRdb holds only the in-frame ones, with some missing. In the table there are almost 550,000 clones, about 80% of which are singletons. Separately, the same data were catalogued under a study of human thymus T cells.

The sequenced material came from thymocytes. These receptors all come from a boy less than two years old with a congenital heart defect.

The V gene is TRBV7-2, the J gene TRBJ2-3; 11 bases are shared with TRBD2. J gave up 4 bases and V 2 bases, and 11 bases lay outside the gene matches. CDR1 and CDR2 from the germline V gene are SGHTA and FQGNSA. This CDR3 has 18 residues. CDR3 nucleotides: TGTGCCAGCAGCTTAAGGCCTGGGGGACTAGCGGCGTCAGATACGCAGTATTTT. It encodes CASSLRPGGLAASDTQYF.

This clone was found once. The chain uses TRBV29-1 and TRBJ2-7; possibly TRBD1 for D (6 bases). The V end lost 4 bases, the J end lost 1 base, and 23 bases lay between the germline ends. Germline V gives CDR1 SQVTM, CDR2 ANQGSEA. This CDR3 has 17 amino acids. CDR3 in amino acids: CSVGRFYEGDKSYEQYF. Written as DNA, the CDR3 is TGCAGCGTTGGGAGGTTCTATGAGGGGGATAAGTCCTACGAGCAGTACTTC.

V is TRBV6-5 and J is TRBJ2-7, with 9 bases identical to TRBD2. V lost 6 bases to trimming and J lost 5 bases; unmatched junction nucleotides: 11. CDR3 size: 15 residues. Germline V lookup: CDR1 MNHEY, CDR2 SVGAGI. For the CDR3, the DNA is TGTGCCAGCAGCCCCCTGCGGGAGGGGGCTGACGAGCAGTACTTC. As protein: CASSPLREGADEQYF.

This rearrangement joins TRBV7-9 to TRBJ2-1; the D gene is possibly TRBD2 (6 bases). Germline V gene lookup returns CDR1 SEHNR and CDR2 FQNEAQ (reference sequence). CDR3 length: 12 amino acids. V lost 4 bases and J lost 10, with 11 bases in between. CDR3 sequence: CASSSHGREQFF. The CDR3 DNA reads TGTGCCAGCAGCTCCCACGGGAGAGAGCAGTTCTTC.

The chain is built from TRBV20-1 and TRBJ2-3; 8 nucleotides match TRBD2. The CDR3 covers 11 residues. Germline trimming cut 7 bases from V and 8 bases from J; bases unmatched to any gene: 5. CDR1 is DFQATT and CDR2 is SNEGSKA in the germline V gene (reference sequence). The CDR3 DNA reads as TGCAGTGGGAGCGGGAGTGGTACGCAGTATTTT. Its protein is CSGSGSGTQYF.

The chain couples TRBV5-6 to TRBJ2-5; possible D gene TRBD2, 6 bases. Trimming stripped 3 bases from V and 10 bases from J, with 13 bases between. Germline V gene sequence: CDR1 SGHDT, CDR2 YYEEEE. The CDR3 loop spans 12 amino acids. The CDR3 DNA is TGTGCCAGCAGCTGCAGTGGGCGGGACCAGTACTTC. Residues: CASSCSGRDQYF.

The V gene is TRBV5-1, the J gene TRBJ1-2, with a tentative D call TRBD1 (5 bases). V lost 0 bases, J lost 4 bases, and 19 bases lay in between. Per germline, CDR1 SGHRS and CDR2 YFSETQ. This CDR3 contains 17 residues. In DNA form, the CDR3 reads TGCGCCAGCAGCTTGGGCCGAAACAGGTCCTACCCCTATGGCTACACCTTC. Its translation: CASSLGRNRSYPYGYTF.

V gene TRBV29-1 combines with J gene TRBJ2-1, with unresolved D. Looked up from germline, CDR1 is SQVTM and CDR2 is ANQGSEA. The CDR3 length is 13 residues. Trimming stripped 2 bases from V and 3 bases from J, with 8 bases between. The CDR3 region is CSVEFPNYNEQFF. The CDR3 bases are TGCAGCGTTGAATTCCCCAACTACAATGAGCAGTTCTTC.

The CDR3 loop is CAWSAGYGYTF. The CDR3 nucleotides read TGTGCCTGGAGTGCGGGCTATGGCTACACCTTC. The chain is built from TRBV30 and TRBJ1-2; D is uncertain. V lost 1 base to trimming and J lost 4 bases, with 4 bases between them. Germline loops: CDR1 GTSNPN, CDR2 SVGIG (reference sequence). The CDR3 extends over 11 amino acids.

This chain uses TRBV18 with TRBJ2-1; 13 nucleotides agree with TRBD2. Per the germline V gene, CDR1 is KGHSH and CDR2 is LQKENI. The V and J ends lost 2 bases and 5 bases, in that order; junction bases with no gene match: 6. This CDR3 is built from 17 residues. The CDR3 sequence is CASSPGGLAGPNNEQFF. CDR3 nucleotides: TGTGCCAGCTCACCAGGGGGACTAGCGGGACCAAACAATGAGCAGTTCTTC.

The CDR3 region has the DNA TGCGCCAGCGGCGCGAGGGAACATAATTCACCCCTCCACTTT. Its protein product is CASGAREHNSPLHF. The J gene is TRBJ1-6, the V gene TRBV4-1; D gene uncertain. V lost 8 bases and J 5 bases, leaving 13 bases between the germline ends. The CDR3 has 14 amino acids. Germline CDR1 and CDR2: MGHRA and YSYEKL.

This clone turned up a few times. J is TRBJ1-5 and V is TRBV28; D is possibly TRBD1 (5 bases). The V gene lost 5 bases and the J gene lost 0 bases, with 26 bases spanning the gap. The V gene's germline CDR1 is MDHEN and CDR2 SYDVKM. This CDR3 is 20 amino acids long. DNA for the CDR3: TGTGCCAGCAGTCCCCCCACGGCCTGGGGGAGGATGAATAGCAATCAGCCCCAGCATTTT. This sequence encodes CASSPPTAWGRMNSNQPQHF. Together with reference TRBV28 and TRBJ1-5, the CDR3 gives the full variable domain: DVKVTQSSRYLVKRTGEKVFLECVQDMDHENMFWYRQDPGLGLRLIYFSYDVKMKEKGDIPEGYSVSREKKERFSLILESASTNQTSMYLCASSPPTAWGRMNSNQPQHFGDGTRLSIL.

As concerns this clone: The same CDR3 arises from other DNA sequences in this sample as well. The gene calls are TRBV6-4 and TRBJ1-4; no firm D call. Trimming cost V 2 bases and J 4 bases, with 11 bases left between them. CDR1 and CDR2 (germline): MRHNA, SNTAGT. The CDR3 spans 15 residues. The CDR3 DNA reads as TGTGCCAGCAGTGACAGGGAGGAGGATAATGAAAAACTGTTTTTT. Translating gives CASSDREEDNEKLFF.

CDR3 DNA: TGTGCCACCAGCAGAGGGCCGAGCGAGGAGCAGTACTTC. Protein product: CATSRGPSEEQYF. The chain has TRBV15 and TRBJ2-7, with D hard to call. Germline-derived CDR1 and CDR2 are LNHNV and YYDKDF (reference sequence). The V end was cut by 1 base, the J end by 7 bases, with 11 bases between. The CDR3 runs to 13 residues. Looking up the rest from reference TRBV15 and TRBJ2-7 gives the full variable domain: DAMVIQNPRYQVTQFGKPVTLSCSQTLNHNVMYWYQQKSSQAPKLLFHYYDKDFNNEADTPDNFQSRRPNTSFCFLDIRSPGLGDTAMYLCATSRGPSEEQYFGPGTRLTVT.

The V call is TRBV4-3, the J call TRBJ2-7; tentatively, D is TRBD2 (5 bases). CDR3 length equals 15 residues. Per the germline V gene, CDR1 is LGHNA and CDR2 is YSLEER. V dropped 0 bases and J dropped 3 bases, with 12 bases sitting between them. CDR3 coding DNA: TGCGCCAGCAGCCAAGATACGGGAAATCTCTACGAGCAGTACTTC. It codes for CASSQDTGNLYEQYF.

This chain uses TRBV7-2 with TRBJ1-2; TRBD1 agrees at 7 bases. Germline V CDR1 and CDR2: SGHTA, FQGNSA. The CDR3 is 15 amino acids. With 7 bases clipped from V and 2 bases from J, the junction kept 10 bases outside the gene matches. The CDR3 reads CASTQEGAPNYGYTF. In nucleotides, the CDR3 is TGTGCCAGCACCCAGGAGGGGGCGCCCAACTATGGCTACACCTTC.

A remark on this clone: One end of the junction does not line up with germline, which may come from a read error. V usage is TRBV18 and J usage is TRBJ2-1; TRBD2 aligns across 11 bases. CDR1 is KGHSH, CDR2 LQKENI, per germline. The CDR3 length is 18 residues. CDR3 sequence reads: CASSPGLAGGPSDNEQFF. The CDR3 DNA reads TGTGCCAGCTCACCAGGGCTAGCGGGAGGCCCCTCCGACAATGAGCAGTTCTTC. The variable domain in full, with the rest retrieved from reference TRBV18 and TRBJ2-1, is NAGVMQNPRHLVRRRGQEARLRCSPMKGHSHVYWYRQLPEEGLKFMVYLQKENIIDESGMPKERFSAEFPKEGPSILRIQQVVRGDSAAYFCASSPGLAGGPSDNEQFFGPGTRLTVL.

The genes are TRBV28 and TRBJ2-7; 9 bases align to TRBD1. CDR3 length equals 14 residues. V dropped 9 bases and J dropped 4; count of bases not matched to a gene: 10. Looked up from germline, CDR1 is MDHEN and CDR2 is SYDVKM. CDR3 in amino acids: CASLPGTGMYEQYF. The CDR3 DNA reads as TGTGCCAGTCTTCCCGGGACAGGGATGTACGAGCAGTACTTC. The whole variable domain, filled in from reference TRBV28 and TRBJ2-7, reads DVKVTQSSRYLVKRTGEKVFLECVQDMDHENMFWYRQDPGLGLRLIYFSYDVKMKEKGDIPEGYSVSREKKERFSLILESASTNQTSMYLCASLPGTGMYEQYFGPGTRLTVT.

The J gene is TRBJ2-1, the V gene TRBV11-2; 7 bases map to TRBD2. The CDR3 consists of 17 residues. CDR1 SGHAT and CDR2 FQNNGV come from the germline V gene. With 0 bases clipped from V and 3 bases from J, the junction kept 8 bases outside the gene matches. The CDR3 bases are TGTGCCAGCAGCTTAGAGGGGCGGGAGTTCCTCTACAATGAGCAGTTCTTC. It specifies CASSLEGREFLYNEQFF.